These 26 T cell receptor beta chains originate from one sample sequenced in a study of tumour-infiltrating T cells in Burkitt lymphoma (TCRdb year 2020). To prepare the library, the immunoSEQ multiplex PCR assay was applied. In its TCRdb copy, this immuneACCESS table keeps in-frame sequences only and misses some clones. Where compared with another copy, unresolved V genes explain less than half of these, and the others have no known cause. Recorded for this sample are 15,000 to 20,000 clones; more than 65% of them occurred a single time. About 2% of the sample is in the top ten clones. Source material: tumor tissue. These receptors came from a human donor with diffuse large B-cell lymphoma.

V and J are TRBV11-2 and TRBJ2-7; D not certain. Trimming shortened V by 10 bases and J by 2 bases, and 18 bases separated the two germline ends. The CDR3 totals 14 residues. The germline V gene has CDR1 SGHAT and CDR2 FQNNGV. CDR3 in amino acids: CATSDGPHAYEQYF. The CDR3 region has the DNA TGTGCCACCAGTGATGGGCCCCATGCCTACGAGCAGTACTTC.

This rearrangement joins TRBV4-3 to TRBJ2-2, with D tentatively TRBD1 (5 bases). The CDR3 is 18 amino acids. Trimming pared 0 bases from V and 1 base from J, leaving 15 bases between. Germline V gives CDR1 LGHNA, CDR2 YSLEER. The CDR3 DNA reads TGCGCCAGCAGCCAAGATTTAATAGGGCAGGGGAACACCGGGGAGCTGTTTTTT. Translated, it gives CASSQDLIGQGNTGELFF.

The chain employs TRBV5-1 and TRBJ1-6, with 10 positions matching TRBD1. The trim removed 0 bases at V and 7 bases at J, leaving 4 bases unmatched. This CDR3 has 16 residues. Germline values: CDR1 SGHRS, CDR2 YFSETQ. The CDR3 region has the DNA TGCGCCAGCAGCTTGGGGGTGGACAGGGGGAATTCACCCCTCCACTTT. Translating it yields CASSLGVDRGNSPLHF.

The V call is TRBV2, the J call TRBJ1-5, with TRBD1 as a possible D gene (6 bases). This CDR3 comprises 15 residues. V lost 6 bases and J lost 0, with 12 bases in between. Germline loops: CDR1 SNHLY, CDR2 FYNNEI. The CDR3 protein is CASRGDNNSNQPQHF. In DNA, the CDR3 is TGTGCCAGCAGAGGGGACAATAATAGCAATCAGCCCCAGCATTTT.

This chain connects TRBV5-1 to TRBJ1-1; tentatively, D is TRBD1 (6 bases). CDR3 size: 13 residues. CDR1 and CDR2 (germline): SGHRS, YFSETQ. Trimming stripped 2 bases from V and 12 bases from J, with 17 bases between. The CDR3 sequence is CASSFGEGQRTFF. The CDR3 nucleotides read TGCGCCAGCAGCTTTGGGGAAGGACAGAGAACTTTCTTT.

This clone occurred once. This sequence joins TRBV6-1 and TRBJ2-7; tentatively, D is TRBD2 (6 bases). There are 15 residues in the CDR3. Looked up from germline, CDR1 is MNHNS and CDR2 is SASEGT. V was cut by 6 bases and J by 3 bases, with 18 bases left in between. The CDR3 coding sequence is TGTGCCAGCAGACCGGGACTTCTTTTCTTCTACGAGCAGTACTTC. Protein: CASRPGLLFFYEQYF.

The CDR3 sequence is CASSSGLETDTQYF. CDR3 sequence (DNA): TGTGCCAGCAGCTCGGGACTAGAGACAGATACGCAGTATTTT. The chain recombines TRBV7-8 with TRBJ2-3; the match to TRBD2 covers 8 bases. Germline lookup yields CDR1 SGHVS and CDR2 FQNEAQ. Trimming took 4 bases from V and 3 from J; bases not matched to a gene: 3. The CDR3 sequence is 14 residues long.

Only a few counts were recorded for this clone. The chain employs TRBV10-3 and TRBJ1-1; D is undetermined. V dropped 2 bases and J dropped 7 bases, with 11 bases sitting between them. Germline CDR1 reads ENHRY; CDR2 reads SYGVKD. The CDR3 runs 13 residues. CDR3 sequence: CAISETQGSEAFF. The CDR3, as DNA: TGTGCCATCAGTGAGACCCAAGGAAGTGAAGCTTTCTTT.

J is TRBJ2-5 and V is TRBV5-1; D gene ambiguous. Germline V gene data show CDR1 as SGHRS and CDR2 as YFSETQ. The CDR3 has 13 residues. V was shortened by 2 bases and J by 3 bases, with 8 bases between the two germline ends. The CDR3 DNA reads TGCGCCAGCAGCTTATTAGACGAAGAGACCCAGTACTTC. This sequence encodes CASSLLDEETQYF.

V gene TRBV15 combines with J gene TRBJ1-5; the match to TRBD1 covers 7 bases. The CDR3 is made up of 15 amino acids. Germline lookup yields CDR1 LNHNV and CDR2 YYDKDF (reference sequence). J lost 0 bases, V lost 5 bases, and 4 bases had no gene match. In nucleotides, the CDR3 is TGTGCCACCAGCGAGGGGGACAGTAGCAATCAGCCCCAGCATTTT. Amino acids: CATSEGDSSNQPQHF.

V gene TRBV10-3 combines with J gene TRBJ2-3; D might be TRBD2 (6 bases). V gave up 3 bases and J gave up 6 bases, with 10 bases separating them. CDR1 and CDR2 (germline): ENHRY, SYGVKD. The CDR3 has 13 residues. CDR3 coding DNA: TGTGCCATCAGTGATAATGGGGGGGATACGCAGTATTTT. Amino acid sequence: CAISDNGGDTQYF.

The V call is TRBV5-6, the J call TRBJ1-5; 7 positions agree with TRBD1. The ends lost 4 bases at V and 3 bases at J; junction bases unmatched: 10. Germline lookup yields CDR1 SGHDT and CDR2 YYEEEE. The CDR3 totals 16 residues. In nucleotides, the CDR3 is TGTGCCAGCAGCGTTCGCACAGGGGTAGCCAATCAGCCCCAGCATTTT. Residues: CASSVRTGVANQPQHF.

This rearrangement joins TRBV5-4 to TRBJ2-5; possibly TRBD1 or TRBD2 for D (5 bases each). The V end was cut by 0 bases, the J end by 5 bases, with 14 bases between. This CDR3 region has 15 residues. Germline CDR1 reads SGHNT; CDR2 reads YYREEE (reference sequence). The CDR3 DNA sequence: TGTGCCAGCAGCTTGGATGTAGGGACCGGGGAGACCCAGTACTTC. This gives the protein CASSLDVGTGETQYF.

The rearrangement uses TRBV6-5 and TRBJ1-2; D gene unclear. In germline, CDR1 is MNHEY, CDR2 SVGAGI. V was shortened by 2 bases and J by 4 bases, with 8 bases between the two germline ends. The CDR3 length is 13 residues. CDR3 sequence reads: CASSYSRIYGYTF. The CDR3 nucleotides read TGTGCCAGCAGTTACAGTAGGATCTATGGCTACACCTTC.

CDR3 sequence reads: CASSLEWGLNTEAFF. DNA of the CDR3: TGCGCCAGCAGCTTGGAATGGGGCTTGAACACTGAAGCTTTCTTT. The J gene is TRBJ1-1, the V gene TRBV5-1, with D possibly matching TRBD1 (5 bases). This CDR3 region has 15 residues. Germline V CDR1 and CDR2: SGHRS, YFSETQ. The germline V and J ends were trimmed by 0 bases and 0 bases, with 9 bases remaining between them.

The chain joins TRBV5-6 to TRBJ2-3, with D perhaps being TRBD1 or TRBD2 (5 bases each). V lost 8 bases, J lost 2 bases, and 15 bases lay in between. This CDR3 comprises 14 residues. Per germline, CDR1 SGHDT and CDR2 YYEEEE. CDR3 nucleotides: TGTGCCAGTGGGGGTCGGGTTATCACAGATACGCAGTATTTT. Protein: CASGGRVITDTQYF.

This clone was detected a few times. V is TRBV5-1 and J is TRBJ2-7; tentatively, D is TRBD1 (5 bases). V was pared by 0 bases and J by 4 bases, with 11 bases between. From germline, CDR1 is SGHRS and CDR2 YFSETQ. There are 14 residues in the CDR3. The CDR3 DNA reads TGCGCCAGCAGCTTGGGGGGCCTATGGTACGAGCAGTACTTC. As protein: CASSLGGLWYEQYF.

A few counts support this clone. The chain uses TRBV27 and TRBJ2-2, with D unclear. Germline CDR1 and CDR2: MNHEY and SMNVEV (reference sequence). This CDR3 is 13 amino acids long. V gave up 6 bases and J gave up 3 bases, with 8 bases separating them. CDR3 residues: CASRIRYTGELFF. CDR3 in DNA: TGTGCCAGCAGGATAAGATACACCGGGGAGCTGTTTTTT.

The V gene is TRBV27, the J gene TRBJ2-5; the D is unclear. Deletions cut 0 bases from V and 2 bases from J, with 13 bases between. Germline V gene sequence: CDR1 MNHEY, CDR2 SMNVEV (reference sequence). The CDR3 sequence is 16 residues long. The DNA of the CDR3 is TGTGCCAGCAGTTTATCATTAGGGTATGGGCAAGAGACCCAGTACTTC. Translated: CASSLSLGYGQETQYF.

V gene TRBV29-1 combines with J gene TRBJ2-2, with TRBD1 matching over 9 bases. This CDR3 comprises 14 residues. Losses at the gene ends were 6 bases for V and 6 bases for J; bases not matched to a gene: 8. Germline V gene lookup returns CDR1 SQVTM and CDR2 ANQGSEA. This CDR3 reads CSVTGTGLSGELFF. CDR3 nucleotides: TGCAGCGTGACCGGGACAGGGCTTTCCGGGGAGCTGTTTTTT.

The chain recombines TRBV7-8 with TRBJ2-4; 7 bases fit TRBD2. From germline, CDR1 is SGHVS and CDR2 FQNEAQ. The CDR3 length is 13 residues. With V trimmed by 4 bases and J by 8 bases, 5 bases remained unmatched. CDR3 loop: CASSYGAGDIQYF. CDR3 sequence (DNA): TGTGCCAGCAGCTACGGGGCGGGGGACATTCAGTACTTC.

V gene TRBV5-8 combines with J gene TRBJ1-4; no reliable D call. In germline, CDR1 is SGHTS, CDR2 YDEGEE. The CDR3 covers 15 residues. Trimming took off 2 bases at V and 3 bases at J, with 11 bases between the two ends. The DNA for the CDR3 is TGTGCCAGCAGCTTCGGGAGGCAGTCTAATGAAAAACTGTTTTTT. As protein: CASSFGRQSNEKLFF. The variable domain in full, completed from reference TRBV5-8 and TRBJ1-4, reads EAGVTQSPTHLIKTRGQQATLRCSPISGHTSVYWYQQALGLGLQFLLWYDEGEERNRGNFPPRFSGRQFPNYSSELNVNALELEDSALYLCASSFGRQSNEKLFFGSGTQLSVL.

This clone was detected once. The junction shows a germline mismatch at one end, possibly a read error. The chain uses TRBV29-1 and TRBJ1-2, with D maybe TRBD1 (6 bases). The CDR3 runs to 11 residues. Germline CDR1 reads SQVTM; CDR2 reads ANQGSEA. As DNA, the CDR3 is TGCAGTGTTGTATCAGGGGAGGGCTACACCTTC. It yields the protein CSVVSGEGYTF.

V and J are TRBV18 and TRBJ1-2, with TRBD1 matching 8 bases. J was trimmed by 2 bases and V by 0 bases; bases with no gene match: 5. The CDR3 is 16 amino acids. Germline lookup yields CDR1 KGHSH and CDR2 LQKENI. In DNA, the CDR3 is TGTGCCAGCTCACCACCTAATCAGGGGGCGAACTATGGCTACACCTTC. Translating gives CASSPPNQGANYGYTF.

The chain combines TRBV7-9 with TRBJ2-7, with TRBD1 matching 9 bases. The V gene's germline CDR1 is SEHNR and CDR2 FQNEAQ (reference sequence). This CDR3 has 14 amino acids. V shed 3 bases and J 5 bases; nucleotides not matched to a gene: 5. CDR3 DNA: TGTGCCAGCAGCTTCGGGACAGGGTTAGACGAGCAGTACTTC. Encoded protein: CASSFGTGLDEQYF.

The V call is TRBV5-5, the J call TRBJ2-7; D remains ambiguous. The germline V and J ends were trimmed by 1 base and 0 bases, with 11 bases remaining between them. Germline CDR1 reads SGHKS; CDR2 reads YYEKEE (reference sequence). The CDR3 covers 15 residues. CDR3 in DNA: TGTGCCAGCAGCTTGAGGCAGAGCAGCTCCTACGAGCAGTACTTC. Protein product: CASSLRQSSSYEQYF.